The 13 T cell receptor beta chains reported below all come from one sample, sequenced in a study of human T cells and chemical hapten exposure. TCRdb reprocessed the RACE reads with MiXCR, giving one entry per CDR3 protein. The sample includes around 80,000 distinct CDR3 sequences, 8.6% of them seen just once. Described time point: healthy volunteer bleed at 6 weeks. Unfractionated whole blood served as the source for total RNA extraction. The material sequenced was whole blood. All receptors come from a male donor in good health. Some clones in this sample may be carry-over from other donors' samples.

This clonotype came up a few times. The V call is TRBV7-8, the J call TRBJ2-5, with unresolved D. This CDR3 spans 13 amino acids. V was pared by 5 bases and J by 5 bases, with 12 bases between. Germline values: CDR1 SGHVS, CDR2 FQNEAQ. The CDR3 coding sequence is TGTGCCAGCAGCCCCCCGGTGCCGGAGACCCAGTACTTC. Residues: CASSPPVPETQYF.

V is TRBV28 and J is TRBJ1-1; 7 nucleotides match TRBD1. V shed 7 bases, J shed 11 bases, and the junction held 13 bases outside the gene matches. Germline CDR1 is MDHEN and CDR2 is SYDVKM. The CDR3 runs to 13 residues. CDR3 protein: CASNKGAYLGAFF. The CDR3 DNA is TGTGCCAGCAACAAGGGGGCGTATCTGGGCGCTTTCTTT.

This clonotype was detected only a few times. The rearrangement uses TRBV20-1 and TRBJ1-2; no definite D call. The V gene lost 0 bases and the J gene lost 4 bases, with 9 bases spanning the gap. Germline V CDR1 and CDR2: DFQATT, SNEGSKA (reference sequence). The CDR3 is made up of 13 amino acids. The CDR3 is CSAREPESYGYTF. The CDR3 DNA sequence: TGCAGTGCTAGAGAACCGGAGTCCTATGGCTACACCTTC.

This clonotype came up a few times. The rearrangement uses TRBV13 and TRBJ1-1, with D unresolved. V was pared by 2 bases and J by 0 bases, with 7 bases between. The CDR3 is 14 residues long. Germline-derived CDR1 and CDR2 are PRHDT and FYEKMQ (reference sequence). The CDR3 DNA follows: TGTGCCAGCAGCTTAAGGCAGATGAACACTGAAGCTTTCTTT. Encoded protein: CASSLRQMNTEAFF. The whole variable domain, filled in from reference TRBV13 and TRBJ1-1, reads AAGVIQSPRHLIKEKRETATLKCYPIPRHDTVYWYQQGPGQDPQFLISFYEKMQSDKGSIPDRFSAQQFSDYHSELNMSSLELGDSALYFCASSLRQMNTEAFFGQGTRLTVV.

CDR3 sequence: CASTKTGPQETQYF. CDR3 bases: TGTGCCAGCACCAAGACAGGGCCCCAAGAGACCCAGTACTTC. This chain connects TRBV6-1 to TRBJ2-5; TRBD1 agrees at 7 bases. V was clipped by 7 bases and J by 1 base; unmatched bases: 6. CDR1 is MNHNS and CDR2 is SASEGT in the germline V gene. The CDR3 totals 14 residues.

There are a few counts of this clonotype. The chain recombines TRBV14 with TRBJ2-5; possibly TRBD1 or TRBD2 for D (8 bases each). Germline CDR1 is SGHDN and CDR2 is FVKESK. V gave up 4 bases and J gave up 0 bases, with 18 bases separating them. This CDR3 spans 17 amino acids. This chain's CDR3 is CASSPGQGGGYQETQYF. In DNA form, the CDR3 reads TGTGCCAGCAGCCCAGGACAGGGCGGGGGGTACCAAGAGACCCAGTACTTC.

This chain links TRBV27 with TRBJ1-2, with 7 positions matching TRBD1. This CDR3 contains 14 residues. V trimming: 2 bases; J trimming: 5 bases; junction bases outside the gene matches: 5. Germline CDR1 reads MNHEY; CDR2 reads SMNVEV (reference sequence). DNA of the CDR3: TGTGCCAGCAGTTTAAACAGGGGAGATTATGGCTACACCTTC. Encoded protein: CASSLNRGDYGYTF.

This clonotype occurred many times. The junction differs from germline at one of its ends, possibly a read error. The gene calls are TRBV20-1 and TRBJ2-7, with D perhaps TRBD2 (7 bases). The CDR3 is 14 residues long. Per the germline V gene, CDR1 is DFQATT and CDR2 is SNEGSKA (reference sequence). In nucleotides, the CDR3 is TGCAGTGCTAGCGTCCGGGGGGCGGGTACCCACACCCAATTC. As protein: CSASVRGAGTHTQF.

This clonotype was seen a few times. The rearrangement joins TRBV25-1 to TRBJ2-2; D is ambiguous. The CDR3 contains 14 residues. With 7 bases removed from V and 3 bases from J, the gap between germline ends came to 12 bases. Germline CDR1 reads MGHDK; CDR2 reads SYGVNS. The chain's CDR3 is CASTNARDTGELFF. CDR3 bases: TGTGCCAGCACCAATGCTAGGGACACCGGGGAGCTGTTTTTT.

The rearrangement uses TRBV10-3 and TRBJ2-3, with D possibly called TRBD1 or TRBD2 (6 bases each). The germline V and J ends were trimmed by 8 bases and 2 bases, with 17 bases remaining between them. The germline V gene has CDR1 ENHRY and CDR2 SYGVKD. This CDR3 is 15 amino acids long. CDR3 coding DNA: TGTGCCATCGGGGGAGGACAGATGGTCACAGATACGCAGTATTTT. It translates to CAIGGGQMVTDTQYF.

This clonotype was detected ten times or more. V and J are TRBV29-1 and TRBJ2-3; no definite D call. V was clipped by 0 bases and J by 3 bases, with 16 bases between them. Germline V gene lookup returns CDR1 SQVTM and CDR2 ANQGSEA. This CDR3 has 16 residues. Written as DNA, the CDR3 is TGCAGCGTTGAAGAAGAAGCTCGCGTGGGGACAGATACGCAGTATTTT. This encodes CSVEEEARVGTDTQYF.

In the case of this clonotype: A read error may account for a junction end that differs from germline. This chain uses TRBV6-6 with TRBJ1-1; tentatively, D is TRBD1 (5 bases). Looked up from germline, CDR1 is MNHNY and CDR2 is SVGAGI (reference sequence). This CDR3 is 13 amino acids long. The CDR3 nucleotides read TGTGACAGCAGTAGGGGAGTGGGACTCGAAGCTTTCTTT. Translating it yields CDSSRGVGLEAFF.

This clonotype occurred a few times. The genes are TRBV29-1 and TRBJ2-1; possibly TRBD1 for D (5 bases). Trimming removed 6 bases from V and 0 bases from J, with 15 bases in between. The CDR3 spans 15 residues. The V gene's germline CDR1 is SQVTM and CDR2 ANQGSEA. CDR3 sequence: CSVEEGRASYNEQFF. CDR3 nucleotide sequence: TGCAGCGTCGAGGAAGGCAGGGCCTCCTACAATGAGCAGTTCTTC.